This T cell receptor beta chain appears in the sequencing data of a study of blood T cell repertoires in COVID-19. Study information: Sites in the United States, Italy and Spain provided acute and convalescent COVID-19 samples. PBMCs, B-cell-depleted T cells, or T cells were the source of the cDNA or gDNA that made up the material.

Trimming removed 3 bases from V and 2 bases from J, with 11 bases in between. Germline V gives CDR1 SGHNT, CDR2 YYREEE (reference sequence). This CDR3 is built from 15 residues. Authors' data handling: Cell counts per sample came from amplifying reference gene primers. Libraries were prepared by immunoSEQ multiplex PCR; TCRdb keeps only in-frame clonotypes and omits some of them. V and J calls and clone size are as listed in that table; D and trimming were resolved from the DNA. The profile covers fewer than 120,000 clones, with about 85% appearing a single time and roughly 5% taken by the ten largest.

Sequenced material: peripheral blood. The sequence was collected from a human donor in a cohort sampled during active COVID-19. The chain joins TRBV5-4 to TRBJ1-4, with unresolved D. The CDR3 DNA reads as TGTGCCAGCAGCTCTGAATTCGGGACTAATGAAAAACTGTTTTTT. Residues: CASSSEFGTNEKLFF.